The 21 T cell receptor beta chains below come from one sample, sequenced in a study of T cell responses to AZD1222 COVID-19 vaccine. The data were produced by immunoSEQ multiplex PCR, yet TCRdb's version contains in-frame clones alone and is incomplete. This sample carries over 90,000 clones, 91% of them seen once, and the ten largest clones take over 40%. Sequenced material: peripheral blood, taken on day 0 of AZD1222 vaccination. The receptors shown here come from an adult in good health.

This clone has a single count. Different DNA sequences within this sample yield the same CDR3. The rearrangement joins TRBV30 to TRBJ1-1; 7 nucleotides agree with TRBD1. V was pared by 5 bases and J by 8 bases, with 5 bases of the junction left unmatched. This CDR3 region has 11 residues. Germline V gives CDR1 GTSNPN, CDR2 SVGIG (reference sequence). The CDR3 region is CAWSTGAEAFF. CDR3 DNA: TGTGCCTGGTCTACAGGGGCGGAAGCTTTCTTT.

The chain combines TRBV7-8 with TRBJ1-1, with TRBD1 identical over 7 bases. The CDR3 contains 14 residues. The V gene end was trimmed by 5 bases and the J gene end by 0 bases; junction bases not matched to a gene: 3. Germline CDR1 reads SGHVS; CDR2 reads FQNEAQ. CDR3 sequence: CASSMTGMNTEAFF. Here the CDR3 DNA reads TGTGCCAGCAGCATGACAGGGATGAACACTGAAGCTTTCTTT.

This chain connects TRBV5-1 to TRBJ1-2; D is unresolved. V was shortened by 0 bases and J by 1 base, with 7 bases between the two germline ends. The germline CDR1 and CDR2 sequences are SGHRS and YFSETQ. This CDR3 comprises 14 residues. DNA for the CDR3: TGCGCCAGCAGCTTGGGGCAGAATAACTATGGCTACACCTTC. Translated: CASSLGQNNYGYTF.

The gene calls are TRBV28 and TRBJ2-3; D is undetermined. CDR1 and CDR2 from the germline V gene are MDHEN and SYDVKM. This CDR3 has 14 amino acids. The ends were cut back, 7 bases at V and 9 bases at J, with 20 bases in the middle. CDR3 protein: CASTQPGPFLTQYF. The CDR3 DNA is TGTGCCAGCACTCAACCCGGACCCTTTTTAACGCAGTATTTT.

The rearrangement links TRBV18 to TRBJ1-3; D call uncertain. Trimming cost V 2 bases and J 1 base, with 9 bases left between them. Germline V gene sequence: CDR1 KGHSH, CDR2 LQKENI. The CDR3 length is 15 residues. CDR3 sequence (DNA): TGTGCCAGCTCACCAGGATCGGGTTCTGGAAACACCATATATTTT. Amino acids: CASSPGSGSGNTIYF.

V and J are TRBV3-1 (or the pseudogene TRBV3-2) and TRBJ1-1, with TRBD1 matching over 7 bases. J was trimmed by 10 bases and V by 2 bases; bases with no gene match: 16. Germline V gives CDR1 LGHDT, CDR2 YNNKEL (reference sequence). The CDR3 sequence is 16 residues long. CDR3 residues: CASSQTPSDRPGGAFF. The CDR3 coding sequence is TGTGCCAGCAGCCAAACCCCTTCGGACAGGCCGGGGGGAGCTTTCTTT.

The V call is TRBV27, the J call TRBJ2-1; a weak D match, TRBD2 (5 bases). The V gene lost 3 bases and the J gene lost 0 bases, with 12 bases spanning the gap. Germline CDR1 and CDR2: MNHEY and SMNVEV (reference sequence). The CDR3 covers 16 residues. In DNA form, the CDR3 reads TGTGCCAGCAGTTTGTGGCGGGTAAGCTCCTACAATGAGCAGTTCTTC. Translation gives CASSLWRVSSYNEQFF.

The V call is TRBV19, the J call TRBJ1-1; D is possibly TRBD1 (6 bases). The CDR3 has 13 amino acids. Germline CDR1 reads LNHDA; CDR2 reads SQIVND (reference sequence). V lost 2 bases and J lost 4, with 8 bases in between. As DNA, the CDR3 is TGTGCCAGTAGTATAATGGACAGCACTGAAGCTTTCTTT. This translates into CASSIMDSTEAFF.

The chain recombines TRBV5-8 with TRBJ2-3, with D possibly matching TRBD1 (5 bases). In germline, CDR1 is SGHTS, CDR2 YDEGEE. The CDR3 runs to 15 residues. V was trimmed by 4 bases and J by 0 bases, leaving 12 bases between them. The CDR3 region is CASSPGLISTDTQYF. The CDR3 DNA reads as TGTGCCAGCAGCCCAGGGCTTATTAGCACAGATACGCAGTATTTT.

J is TRBJ2-7 and V is TRBV12-3 or TRBV12-4; D gene unclear. V lost 1 base and J lost 6, with 10 bases in between. This CDR3 has 13 amino acids. CDR3 in DNA: TGTGCCAGCAGTTTAGATGACTTTAGCGAGCAGTACTTC. It encodes CASSLDDFSEQYF.

This chain connects TRBV6-1 to TRBJ2-7; 11 bases match TRBD1. The CDR3 runs 16 residues. Germline values: CDR1 MNHNS, CDR2 SASEGT. V shed 2 bases, J shed 3 bases, and the junction held 6 bases outside the gene matches. The CDR3 sequence is CASSENWGQGGYEQYF. The CDR3 DNA reads as TGTGCCAGCAGTGAAAATTGGGGACAGGGGGGCTACGAGCAGTACTTC.

This rearrangement joins TRBV5-1 to TRBJ1-2; D gene unclear. CDR1 and CDR2 (germline): SGHRS, YFSETQ. The CDR3 runs to 14 residues. V dropped 0 bases and J dropped 4 bases, with 10 bases sitting between them. In nucleotides, the CDR3 is TGCGCCAGCAGCTTGGACGGGGAACCCTATGGCTACACCTTC. It translates to CASSLDGEPYGYTF.

V and J are TRBV7-9 and TRBJ2-7; D ambiguous. From germline, CDR1 is SEHNR and CDR2 FQNEAQ (reference sequence). The V gene lost 5 bases and the J gene lost 3 bases, with 14 bases spanning the gap. The CDR3 has 14 residues. The CDR3 nucleotides read TGTGCCAGCAGCCCTGGCGACACTTACTACGAGCAGTACTTC. It translates to CASSPGDTYYEQYF.

V is TRBV6-5 and J is TRBJ1-5; weak D call: TRBD1 (5 bases). CDR3 size: 13 residues. From germline, CDR1 is MNHEY and CDR2 SVGAGI. The V end lost 7 bases, the J end lost 1 base, and 8 bases lay between the germline ends. The CDR3 is CASIRDSNQPQHF. The CDR3 DNA reads as TGTGCCAGCATCCGGGACAGCAATCAGCCCCAGCATTTT.

This rearrangement joins TRBV5-1 to TRBJ2-5, with TRBD2 matching over 7 bases. Unmatched junction bases numbered 9, after V lost 4 bases and J lost 3 bases. This CDR3 is built from 15 residues. Germline loops: CDR1 SGHRS, CDR2 YFSETQ. The CDR3 protein is CASSPTPGLKETQYF. The CDR3 DNA sequence: TGCGCCAGCAGCCCGACTCCGGGACTAAAAGAGACCCAGTACTTC.

The chain employs TRBV10-1 and TRBJ1-5; 7 bases align to TRBD1. The germline V gene has CDR1 WNHNN and CDR2 SYGVQD (reference sequence). The CDR3 is 18 amino acids. Trimming took 2 bases from V and 0 from J; bases not matched to a gene: 10. CDR3 protein: CASSETLTGLYSNQPQHF. The DNA for the CDR3 is TGCGCCAGCAGTGAGACCCTGACAGGGCTCTATAGCAATCAGCCCCAGCATTTT.

The rearrangement links TRBV2 to TRBJ1-1; D is unclear. The CDR3 runs 10 residues. V lost 3 bases and J lost 5, with 1 base in between. From germline, CDR1 is SNHLY and CDR2 FYNNEI. The CDR3 reads CASSETEAFF. CDR3 DNA sequence: TGTGCCAGCAGTGAGACTGAAGCTTTCTTT.

This rearrangement joins TRBV21-1 to TRBJ2-1; no check of the table's D call, TRBD2, against the DNA was made. TRBV21-1 is a listed pseudogene. CDR3 size: 17 residues. This CDR3 reads CASSKGLAGGPYNEQFF. The CDR3 nucleotides read TGTGCCAGCAGCAAAGGGCTAGCGGGAGGCCCCTACAATGAGCAGTTCTTC.

V and J are TRBV6-6 and TRBJ2-7; tentatively, D is TRBD1 (6 bases). Germline lookup yields CDR1 MNHNY and CDR2 SVGAGI (reference sequence). V shed 5 bases and J shed 5 bases, with 10 bases lying between them. The CDR3 loop spans 12 amino acids. Here the CDR3 DNA reads TGTGCCAGCAGTAACAGGGTCCACGAGCAGTACTTC. Its translation: CASSNRVHEQYF.

The chain carries TRBV4-3 and TRBJ1-1; a possible D gene is TRBD1 (5 bases). V dropped 0 bases and J dropped 1 base, with 15 bases sitting between them. Per germline, CDR1 LGHNA and CDR2 YSLEER. The CDR3 contains 17 residues. The CDR3 protein is CASSQDPAARENTEAFF. CDR3 coding DNA: TGCGCCAGCAGCCAAGATCCGGCGGCCAGGGAGAACACTGAAGCTTTCTTT.

The chain couples TRBV6-5 to TRBJ2-7; perhaps TRBD2 as D (6 bases). V was shortened by 2 bases and J by 0 bases, with 8 bases between the two germline ends. This CDR3 has 14 residues. Germline V gene lookup returns CDR1 MNHEY and CDR2 SVGAGI. The CDR3 nucleotides read TGTGCCAGCAGTTACGGAGGGACCTCCTACGAGCAGTACTTC. Its protein is CASSYGGTSYEQYF.